The clone carrying this TCR beta chain was counted a few times. The CDR3 covers 13 residues. V was trimmed by 1 base and J by 6 bases, leaving 10 bases between them. Germline values: CDR1 SGHDN, CDR2 FVKESK. The data originate from a study of cytomegalovirus exposure and HLA in healthy donors. A multiplex PCR was run with 60 Vbeta primers and 13 Jbeta primers. The protocol was immunoSEQ multiplex PCR, while the TCRdb copy is restricted to in-frame clones and leaves out a portion. The repertoire holds approximately 75,000 clones, with 65% to 90% as singletons. Sequencing used PBMCs. The TCR sequence derives from a man between 65 and 79 years old in good health and CMV-seropositive. The chain links TRBV14 to TRBJ2-7, with D possibly being TRBD1 (5 bases). The CDR3 DNA reads as TGTGCCAGCAGCCAAGCCAGGGTGGGCGAGCAGTACTTC. This codes for CASSQARVGEQYF.